Listed below are T cell receptor beta chains from one sample, sequenced in a study of cytomegalovirus exposure and HLA in healthy donors. Clones were read by immunoSEQ multiplex PCR, and TCRdb kept only the in-frame ones, dropping some. The repertoire holds about 110,000 clones, with around 77% as singletons. The sample comprised PBMCs. These receptors were obtained from a woman aged 25 to 39 in good health and CMV-seropositive. Each CDR3 is given with its conserved first and last residue.

V gene,J gene,CDR3 protein
TRBV4-1,TRBJ2-5,CASSQLALRETQYF
TRBV5-6,TRBJ2-1,CASSLRLRDEQFF
TRBV4-1,TRBJ2-3,CASSPQGLGTDTQYF
TRBV5-1,TRBJ1-5,CASSMDRGVQPQHF
TRBV6-1,TRBJ2-5,CASDYSSGGQETQYF
TRBV19,TRBJ2-7,CASSYSSGPSYEQYF
TRBV6-1,TRBJ2-5,CASSTTGRETQYF
TRBV7-2,TRBJ1-3,CASSFVRSGNTIYF
TRBV7-9,TRBJ2-3,CASRRSSGYTDTQYF
TRBV18,TRBJ2-5,CASSPGAGLETQYF
TRBV19,TRBJ1-3,CASSVTGNTIYF
TRBV4-1,TRBJ2-5,CASSQAGQGGETQYF
TRBV28,TRBJ2-3,CASRLAGFADTQYF
TRBV19,TRBJ2-7,CASSSGTAYEQYF
TRBV11-3,TRBJ2-7,CASSLGVQGSYEQYF
TRBV14,TRBJ1-1,CASSQVSRKVRANTEAFF